This is a list of T cell receptor beta chains from one sample in a study of blood T cells in healthy people across ages. TCRdb fed the 5' RACE reads into MiXCR, producing one record per CDR3 protein. The table lists about 630,000 distinct CDR3 sequences, 20% to 25% of them singletons, with under 4% in the top ten. Sequencing was carried out using blood. These receptors came from a man between 70 and 80 years old in good health. The CDR3 runs from the conserved cysteine through the conserved F or W. Fields, in order: CDR3 protein, CDR3 DNA, D gene, clone size, J gene, V gene. The D gene is left open where the match is weak. A clone size is listed for some rows: how often the clone was seen (once, few, many), or a class if it is expanded.

CASSRTSGSGTGELFF TGTGCCAGCAGCCGTACTAGCGGGAGTGGCACCGGGGAGCTGTTTTTT TRBD2 many TRBJ2-2 TRBV3-1
CASSQDREALSPYEQYF TGCGCCAGCAGCCAAGATCGGGAGGCCCTTTCGCCCTACGAGCAGTACTTC TRBD2 - TRBJ2-7 TRBV4-1
CASRDSPDYEQYF TGTGCCAGCAGGGACAGTCCGGACTACGAGCAGTACTTC - - TRBJ2-7 TRBV6-2/TRBV6-3
CASSLDPGLLGFYEQYF TGTGCCAGCAGCTTAGACCCGGGGCTATTGGGTTTCTACGAGCAGTACTTC - few TRBJ2-7 TRBV7-9
CASSQSSGTGSYNEQFF TGTGCCAGCAGCCAGTCTAGCGGGACAGGGTCCTACAATGAGCAGTTCTTC - few TRBJ2-1 TRBV3-1
CASTPLAGSRSYNEQFF TGCGCCAGTACCCCCTTAGCGGGAAGTCGGTCCTACAATGAGCAGTTCTTC TRBD2 - TRBJ2-1 TRBV4-1
CASSQDWAGNQPQHF TGCGCCAGCAGCCAAGATTGGGCGGGCAATCAGCCCCAGCATTTT - - TRBJ1-5 TRBV4-3
CASSLGGTPVNTEAFF TGCGCCAGCAGCTTGGGGGGCACACCCGTGAACACTGAAGCTTTCTTT - few TRBJ1-1 TRBV5-1
CASSSAGTGYYEQYF TGTGCCAGCAGCTCCGCCGGGACAGGGTACTACGAGCAGTACTTC TRBD1 few TRBJ2-7 TRBV7-2
CASSLVVAGEYEQYF TGCGCCAGCAGCTTGGTGGTAGCGGGAGAGTACGAGCAGTACTTC TRBD2 - TRBJ2-7 TRBV5-1
CASSQDLTSGRDTQYF TGTGCCAGCAGCCAAGATCTGACTAGCGGGAGAGATACGCAGTATTTT TRBD2 - TRBJ2-3 TRBV3-1
CSAQHGTGTYEQYF TGCAGTGCGCAACACGGGACAGGGACCTACGAGCAGTACTTC TRBD1 - TRBJ2-7 TRBV20-1
CASSLAGQLRSNEQFF TGTGCCAGCAGCTTGGCCGGACAGCTGAGATCCAATGAGCAGTTCTTC - - TRBJ2-1 TRBV5-5
CASSVGDSRRLYNEQFF TGTGCCAGCAGCGTAGGAGATTCTAGACGGCTATACAATGAGCAGTTCTTC - - TRBJ2-1 TRBV9
CASSFRGRWREQYF TGTGCCAGCAGTTTCAGGGGCCGGTGGAGGGAGCAGTACTTC - few TRBJ2-7 TRBV12-3/TRBV12-4
CSARDLRTATYEQYF TGCAGTGCTAGAGATCTTAGGACAGCCACCTACGAGCAGTACTTC - many TRBJ2-7 TRBV20-1
CASSHPKNIQYF TGTGCCAGCAGTCACCCTAAAAACATTCAGTACTTC - - TRBJ2-4 TRBV6-2/TRBV6-3
CASSGESGSGTDTQYF TGTGCCAGTTCTGGGGAGAGCGGGAGCGGCACAGATACGCAGTATTTT TRBD2 - TRBJ2-3 TRBV7-3
CASSQDGGSNTEAFF TGTGCCAGCAGCCAAGATGGGGGTTCGAACACTGAAGCTTTCTTT - - TRBJ1-1 TRBV3-1
CATEGHFGETQYF TGTGCCACCGAGGGACATTTTGGAGAGACCCAGTACTTC - - TRBJ2-5 TRBV6-1
CASSLAGPRSSYEQYF TGTGCCAGCAGCTTAGCAGGCCCTCGGAGCTCCTACGAGCAGTACTTC - - TRBJ2-7 TRBV7-2
CASRIRVYSIDEQFF TGTGCCAGCAGAATCAGGGTGTATAGTATCGATGAGCAGTTCTTC - - TRBJ2-1 TRBV6-2/TRBV6-3